This T cell receptor (beta chain) was recorded in a study of cytomegalovirus exposure and HLA in healthy donors. Study-wide points: Later, TCR association rates were found to vary by HLA locus, highest for DRB1 and lowest for HLA-C. As confirmed in vitro, a few CMV-associated chains were specific for CMV antigens.

Germline V CDR1 and CDR2: MDHEN, SYDVKM. V was pared by 6 bases and J by 2 bases, with 10 bases between. This CDR3 contains 14 residues. As concerns this clone: The antigen is not known.

Donors were nominally healthy when sampled, though unrecorded immune exposures were likely. With 60 Vbeta and 13 Jbeta primers, the PCR was carried out. Libraries were prepared by immunoSEQ multiplex PCR; TCRdb keeps only in-frame clonotypes and omits some of them. The table includes around 180,000 clones, approximately 78% detected once. The TCR comes from a male donor in good health and CMV-seronegative. The chain has TRBV28 and TRBJ1-4, with D unclear. The specimen sequenced was PBMCs. In DNA, the CDR3 is TGTGCCAGCAGAAACACAGCTACTAATGAAAAACTGTTTTTT. This codes for CASRNTATNEKLFF. Full variable domain (rest looked up from reference TRBV28 and TRBJ1-4): DVKVTQSSRYLVKRTGEKVFLECVQDMDHENMFWYRQDPGLGLRLIYFSYDVKMKEKGDIPEGYSVSREKKERFSLILESASTNQTSMYLCASRNTATNEKLFFGSGTQLSVL.